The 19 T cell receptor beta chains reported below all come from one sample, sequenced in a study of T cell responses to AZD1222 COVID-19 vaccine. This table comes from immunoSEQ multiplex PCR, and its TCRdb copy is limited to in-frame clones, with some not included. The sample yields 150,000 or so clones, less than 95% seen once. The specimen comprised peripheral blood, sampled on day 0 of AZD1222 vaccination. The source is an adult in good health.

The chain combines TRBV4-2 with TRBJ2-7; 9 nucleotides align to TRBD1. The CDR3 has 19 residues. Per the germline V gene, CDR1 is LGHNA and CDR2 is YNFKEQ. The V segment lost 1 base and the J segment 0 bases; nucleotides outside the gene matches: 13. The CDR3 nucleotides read TGTGCCAGCAGCCAAGTGTATAACAGGGGGCGCGGGAGCTCCTACGAGCAGTACTTC. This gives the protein CASSQVYNRGRGSSYEQYF.

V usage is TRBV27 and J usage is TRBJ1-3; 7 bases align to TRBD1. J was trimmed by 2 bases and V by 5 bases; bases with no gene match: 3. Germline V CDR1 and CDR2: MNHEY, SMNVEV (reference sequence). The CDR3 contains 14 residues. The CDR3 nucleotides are TGTGCCAGCAGTCCTGACAGGGCTGGAAACACCATATATTTT. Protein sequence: CASSPDRAGNTIYF.

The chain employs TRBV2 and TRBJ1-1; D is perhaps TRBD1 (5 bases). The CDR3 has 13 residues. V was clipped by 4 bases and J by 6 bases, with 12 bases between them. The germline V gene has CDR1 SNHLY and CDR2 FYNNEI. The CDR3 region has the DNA TGTGCCAGCAGTGGTCGGTGGGGGGCTGAAGCTTTCTTT. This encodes CASSGRWGAEAFF.

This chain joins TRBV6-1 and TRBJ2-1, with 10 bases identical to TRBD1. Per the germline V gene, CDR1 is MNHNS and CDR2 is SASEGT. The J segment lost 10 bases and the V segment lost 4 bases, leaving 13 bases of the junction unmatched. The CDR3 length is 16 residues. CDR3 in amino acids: CASSAPDRGFLKEQFF. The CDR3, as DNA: TGTGCCAGCAGTGCCCCGGACAGGGGGTTCTTGAAGGAGCAGTTCTTC.

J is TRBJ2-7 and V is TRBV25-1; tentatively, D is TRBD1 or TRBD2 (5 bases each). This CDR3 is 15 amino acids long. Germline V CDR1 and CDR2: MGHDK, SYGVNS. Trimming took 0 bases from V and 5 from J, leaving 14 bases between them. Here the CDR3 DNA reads TGTGCCAGCAGTGAATACGGGGCTTTAGCTGACGAGCAGTACTTC. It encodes CASSEYGALADEQYF.

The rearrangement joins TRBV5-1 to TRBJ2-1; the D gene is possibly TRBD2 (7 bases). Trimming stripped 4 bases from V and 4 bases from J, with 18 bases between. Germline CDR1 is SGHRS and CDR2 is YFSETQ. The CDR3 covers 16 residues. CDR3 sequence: CASSVVRGALYNEQFF. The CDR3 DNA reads TGCGCCAGCAGCGTCGTTCGGGGGGCCCTATACAATGAGCAGTTCTTC.

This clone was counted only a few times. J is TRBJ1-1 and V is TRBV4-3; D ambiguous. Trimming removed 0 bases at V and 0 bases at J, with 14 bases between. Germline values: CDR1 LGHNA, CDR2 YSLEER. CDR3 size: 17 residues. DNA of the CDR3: TGCGCCAGCAGCCAAGATCGGTCTACGGCCATGAACACTGAAGCTTTCTTT. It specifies CASSQDRSTAMNTEAFF.

The CDR3 loop reads CASRPQGRNTEAFF. The CDR3, as DNA: TGTGCCAGCAGACCACAGGGGCGGAACACTGAAGCTTTCTTT. This chain connects TRBV6-4 to TRBJ1-1; 7 positions agree with TRBD1. Germline V CDR1 and CDR2: MRHNA, SNTAGT. Trimming at V came to 6 bases and at J to 1 base, leaving 5 bases not matched to a gene. This CDR3 is 14 amino acids long.

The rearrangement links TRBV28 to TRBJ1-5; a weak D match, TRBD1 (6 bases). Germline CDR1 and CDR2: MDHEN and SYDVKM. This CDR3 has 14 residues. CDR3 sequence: CAGGGSRGNQPQHF. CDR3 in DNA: TGTGCAGGGGGGGGCTCCCGGGGCAATCAGCCCCAGCATTTT.

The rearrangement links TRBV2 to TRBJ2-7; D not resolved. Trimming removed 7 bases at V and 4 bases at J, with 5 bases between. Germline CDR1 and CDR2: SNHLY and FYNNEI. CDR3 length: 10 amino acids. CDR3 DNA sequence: TGTGCCAGCACTACTTACGAGCAGTACTTC. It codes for CASTTYEQYF.

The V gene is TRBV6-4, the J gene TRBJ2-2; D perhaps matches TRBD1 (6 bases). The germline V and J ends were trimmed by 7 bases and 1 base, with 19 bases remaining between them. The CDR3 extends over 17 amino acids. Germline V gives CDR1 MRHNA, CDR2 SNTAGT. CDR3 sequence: CASTRGCLSGNTGELFF. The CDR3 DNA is TGTGCCAGCACCAGGGGTTGTCTGTCGGGGAACACCGGGGAGCTGTTTTTT.

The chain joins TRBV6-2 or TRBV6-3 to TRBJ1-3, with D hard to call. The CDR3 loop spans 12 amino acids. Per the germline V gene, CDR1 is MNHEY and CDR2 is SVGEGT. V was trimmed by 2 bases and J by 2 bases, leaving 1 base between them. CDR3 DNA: TGTGCCAGCAGTTACACTGGAAACACCATATATTTT. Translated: CASSYTGNTIYF.

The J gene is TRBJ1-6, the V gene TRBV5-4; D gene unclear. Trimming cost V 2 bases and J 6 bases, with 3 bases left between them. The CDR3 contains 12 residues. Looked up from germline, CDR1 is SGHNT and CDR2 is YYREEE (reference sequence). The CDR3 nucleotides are TGTGCCAGCAGCTTTCCTAATTCACCCCTCCACTTT. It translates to CASSFPNSPLHF.

CDR3 residues: CASSSDRLSSYEQYF. Written as DNA, the CDR3 is TGTGCCAGCAGCTCGGACAGGCTAAGCTCCTACGAGCAGTACTTC. V gene TRBV11-2 combines with J gene TRBJ2-7, with TRBD1 identical over 7 bases. The CDR3 contains 15 residues. Trimming took 4 bases from V and 0 from J; bases not matched to a gene: 6. The V gene's germline CDR1 is SGHAT and CDR2 FQNNGV.

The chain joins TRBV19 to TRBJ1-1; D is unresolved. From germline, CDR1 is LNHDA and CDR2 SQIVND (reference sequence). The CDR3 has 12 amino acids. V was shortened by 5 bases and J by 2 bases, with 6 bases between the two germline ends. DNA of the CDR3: TGTGCCAGTAGTCTCCGCAACACTGAAGCTTTCTTT. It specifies CASSLRNTEAFF.

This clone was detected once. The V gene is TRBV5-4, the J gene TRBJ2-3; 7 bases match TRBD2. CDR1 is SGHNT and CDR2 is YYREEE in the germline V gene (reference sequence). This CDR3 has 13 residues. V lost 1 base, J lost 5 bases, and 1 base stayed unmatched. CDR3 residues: CASSLRGEDTQYF. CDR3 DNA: TGTGCCAGCAGCTTGCGGGGGGAAGATACGCAGTATTTT.

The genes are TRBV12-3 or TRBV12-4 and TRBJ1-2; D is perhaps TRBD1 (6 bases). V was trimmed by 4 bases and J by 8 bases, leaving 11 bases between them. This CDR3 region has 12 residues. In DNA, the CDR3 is TGTGCCAGCAGTTACCCGACAGGCGGCTACACCTTC. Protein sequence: CASSYPTGGYTF.

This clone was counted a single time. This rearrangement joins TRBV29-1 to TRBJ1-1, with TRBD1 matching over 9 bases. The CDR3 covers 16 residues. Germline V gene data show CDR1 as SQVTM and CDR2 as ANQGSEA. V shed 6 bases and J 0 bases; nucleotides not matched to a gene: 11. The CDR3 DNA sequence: TGCAGCGTGCAACCGGGACAGGGTATTATGAACACTGAAGCTTTCTTT. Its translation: CSVQPGQGIMNTEAFF.

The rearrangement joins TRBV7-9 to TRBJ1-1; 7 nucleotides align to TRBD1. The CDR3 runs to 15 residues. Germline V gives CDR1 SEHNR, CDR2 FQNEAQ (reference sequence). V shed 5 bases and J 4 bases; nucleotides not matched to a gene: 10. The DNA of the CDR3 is TGTGCCAGCAGCGCTGGACAGGAGGAGAGCACTGAAGCTTTCTTT. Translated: CASSAGQEESTEAFF.